One and the same sample provided the 13 T cell receptor beta chains below, sequenced in a study of blood T cells in healthy people across ages (dated by TCRdb to the mid-2010s). Receptor libraries were prepared by 5' RACE. Sequencing used an Illumina HiSeq 2500. A second PCR of 7 to 11 cycles was run with a J-beta primer mix and a sample-barcoded 5' primer. The raw public reads went through TCRdb reprocessing: fastp at Q25, MiXCR clone calling, in-frame beta chains kept. Identical CDR3 proteins give one entry, which carries the most common genes and DNA. The table for this sample lists about 1,400,000 distinct CDR3 sequences; roughly 64% of them were counted only once. The ten largest clones capture 6.5% to 8.5% of the sample. The sample consisted of blood. The receptor set was obtained from a man younger than 35 in good health.

The genes are TRBV24-1 and TRBJ2-1; tentatively, D is TRBD2 (6 bases). Germline V lookup: CDR1 KGHDR, CDR2 SFDVKD. V lost 2 bases and J 0 bases, leaving 7 bases between the germline ends. The CDR3 consists of 15 residues. The DNA of the CDR3 is TGTGCCACCAGTGATTCGGGAGTCTCCTACAATGAGCAGTTCTTC. Translating it yields CATSDSGVSYNEQFF.

V usage is TRBV10-3 and J usage is TRBJ2-7, with D perhaps being TRBD1 or TRBD2 (5 bases each). Germline CDR1 ENHRY, CDR2 SYGVKD. The CDR3 length is 15 residues. V lost 3 bases, J lost 6 bases, and 18 bases lay in between. CDR3 protein: CAISEPNERGTEQYF. CDR3 in DNA: TGTGCCATCAGTGAACCTAACGAGAGGGGTACCGAGCAGTACTTC.

This chain links TRBV20-1 with TRBJ1-1; a possible D gene is TRBD1 (5 bases). V lost 4 bases to trimming and J lost 4 bases, with 13 bases between them. From germline, CDR1 is DFQATT and CDR2 SNEGSKA (reference sequence). The CDR3 extends over 13 amino acids. CDR3 region: CSAIRVQGTEAFF. CDR3 in DNA: TGCAGTGCTATCAGGGTTCAAGGCACTGAAGCTTTCTTT.

This clonotype turned up a few times. The rearrangement joins TRBV28 to TRBJ2-1; 12 bases line up with TRBD2. The germline V gene has CDR1 MDHEN and CDR2 SYDVKM. CDR3 length equals 15 residues. Losses at the gene ends were 5 bases for V and 6 bases for J; bases not matched to a gene: 5. In DNA, the CDR3 is TGTGCCAGCAGTCCTAGCGGGGGGGCCGGCAATGAGCAGTTCTTC. Protein: CASSPSGGAGNEQFF.

In this sample, this clonotype turned up once. The V and J genes are TRBV4-3 and TRBJ1-1, with unresolved D. CDR3 length: 19 residues. V dropped 1 base and J dropped 2 bases, with 23 bases sitting between them. From germline, CDR1 is LGHNA and CDR2 YSLEER. Here the CDR3 reads CASSQAPLGPESPNTEAFF. The CDR3 nucleotides are TGCGCCAGCAGCCAAGCCCCCCTCGGTCCTGAGAGTCCTAACACTGAAGCTTTCTTT.

This chain uses TRBV29-1 with TRBJ2-3; the D gene is possibly TRBD1 (6 bases). The CDR3 has 17 amino acids. Looked up from germline, CDR1 is SQVTM and CDR2 is ANQGSEA. V was cut by 5 bases and J by 5 bases, with 26 bases left in between. CDR3 nucleotides: TGCAGCGTTCCTAAGGCATCATTAAGGGGGAACGGAGATACGCAGTATTTT. Its protein is CSVPKASLRGNGDTQYF.

With regard to this clonotype: The junction departs from the called germline gene at one end, perhaps through a read error. The rearrangement links TRBV10-3 to TRBJ2-7, with D hard to call. Germline V gene data show CDR1 as ENHRY and CDR2 as SYGVKD. The CDR3 is made up of 16 amino acids. The CDR3 loop reads CAISESIGVGAYEQYF. CDR3 nucleotide sequence: TGTGCCATCAGCGAGTCGATTGGGGTTGGGGCCTACGAGCAGTACTTC.

The genes are TRBV7-8 and TRBJ1-2; a possible D gene is TRBD1 (5 bases). From germline, CDR1 is SGHVS and CDR2 FQNEAQ. V was cut by 3 bases and J by 4 bases, with 24 bases left in between. CDR3 length: 18 residues. For the CDR3, the DNA is TGTGCCAGCAGCTTTGGGATTATAGGGCGGACAAATTTCTATGGCTACACCTTC. It yields the protein CASSFGIIGRTNFYGYTF.

This clonotype was seen many times. V is TRBV20-1 and J is TRBJ2-3; D not resolved. Trimming took off 4 bases at V and 2 bases at J, with 13 bases between the two ends. The CDR3 is made up of 14 amino acids. Per the germline V gene, CDR1 is DFQATT and CDR2 is SNEGSKA (reference sequence). CDR3 nucleotide sequence: TGCAGTGCTACTCCAGACGGAGACACAGATACGCAGTATTTT. Its translation is CSATPDGDTDTQYF.

The V call is TRBV15, the J call TRBJ2-1; weak D call: TRBD1 (5 bases). The CDR3 is 14 residues long. The V and J ends lost 3 bases and 7 bases respectively, with 13 bases between them. Germline loops: CDR1 LNHNV, CDR2 YYDKDF (reference sequence). DNA of the CDR3: TGTGCCACCAGCAGTGCGAAGGGGTGGAATGAGCAGTTCTTC. Its translation: CATSSAKGWNEQFF.

This clonotype has a handful of counts. The chain is built from TRBV29-1 and TRBJ2-3; no clear D. CDR1 and CDR2 from the germline V gene are SQVTM and ANQGSEA. Trimming took 3 bases from V and 10 from J, leaving 23 bases between them. CDR3 length: 15 residues. The DNA of the CDR3 is TGCAGCGTTGATAAATCTCGCGGCTCCGCCGGATCGCAGTATTTT. It translates to CSVDKSRGSAGSQYF.

This clonotype was seen once. V and J are TRBV27 and TRBJ2-5, with D possibly called TRBD1 or TRBD2 (7 bases each). The tail of the sequence fits TRBJ2-7 better, so the J call may be wrong. CDR3 length: 14 amino acids. Germline V gene data show CDR1 as MNHEY and CDR2 as SMNVEV (reference sequence). For the CDR3, the DNA is TGTGCCAGCCCAGGGGGAGGGCCAGCGTACGAGCAGTACTTC. Its translation: CASPGGGPAYEQYF.

This clonotype turned up a few times. This chain connects TRBV10-3 to TRBJ2-4; D possibly uses TRBD1 or TRBD2 (5 bases each). The DNA end favors TRBJ2-7, so the J call may be wrong. CDR1 is ENHRY, CDR2 SYGVKD, per germline. The CDR3 consists of 14 residues. This chain's CDR3 is CATHWGNLSSEQYF. The CDR3 DNA is TGTGCCACCCATTGGGGGAACTTATCCAGCGAGCAGTACTTC.